This T cell receptor (beta chain) was recovered during a study of cytomegalovirus exposure and HLA in healthy donors. Study-wide points: Presence/absence analyses assumed roughly uniform sequencing depth across donors, which may not hold. The authors listed 150 to 200 TCR beta chains as cytomegalovirus-associated.

The CDR3 totals 17 residues. Trimming removed 4 bases from V and 0 bases from J, with 14 bases in between. CDR1 is SGHNT and CDR2 is YYREEE in the germline V gene (reference sequence). As regards this clone: The antigen is not known.

This PCR relied on a set of 60 Vbeta primers and 13 Jbeta primers. This table comes from immunoSEQ multiplex PCR, and its TCRdb copy is limited to in-frame clones, with some not included. The data contain 150,000 to 200,000 clones, around 68% of them singletons. Sequencing was performed on PBMCs. The receptor was derived from a girl aged 10 to 17 in good health and CMV-seronegative. The chain has TRBV5-4 and TRBJ2-6; D may be TRBD1 (8 bases). This CDR3 is CASSGGDRISGANVLTF. The DNA for the CDR3 is TGTGCCAGCAGCGGGGGGGACAGGATCTCTGGGGCCAACGTCCTGACTTTC.